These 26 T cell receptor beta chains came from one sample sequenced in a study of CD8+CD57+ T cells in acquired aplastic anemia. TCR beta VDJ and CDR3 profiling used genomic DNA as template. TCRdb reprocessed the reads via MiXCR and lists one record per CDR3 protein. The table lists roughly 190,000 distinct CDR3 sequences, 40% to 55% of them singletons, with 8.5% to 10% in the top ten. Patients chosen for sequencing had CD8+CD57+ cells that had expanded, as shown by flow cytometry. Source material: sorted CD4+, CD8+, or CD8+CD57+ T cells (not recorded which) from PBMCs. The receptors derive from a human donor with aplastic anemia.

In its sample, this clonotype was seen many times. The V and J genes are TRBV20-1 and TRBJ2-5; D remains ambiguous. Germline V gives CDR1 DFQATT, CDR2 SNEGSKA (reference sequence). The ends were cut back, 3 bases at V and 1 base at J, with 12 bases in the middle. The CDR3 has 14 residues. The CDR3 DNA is TGCAGTGCTAGGGGGTTCCGGTCCCAAGAGACCCAGTACTTC. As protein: CSARGFRSQETQYF.

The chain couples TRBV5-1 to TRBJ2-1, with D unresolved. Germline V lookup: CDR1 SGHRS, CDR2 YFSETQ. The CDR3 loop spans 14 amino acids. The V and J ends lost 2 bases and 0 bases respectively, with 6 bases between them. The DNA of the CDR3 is TGCGCCAGCAGCTTAAGCAGCTCCTACAATGAGCAGTTCTTC. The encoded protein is CASSLSSSYNEQFF.

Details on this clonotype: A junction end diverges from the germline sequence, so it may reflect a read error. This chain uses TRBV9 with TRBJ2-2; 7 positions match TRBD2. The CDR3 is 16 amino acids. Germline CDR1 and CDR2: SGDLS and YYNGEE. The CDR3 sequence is CASSARLALNTGELLF. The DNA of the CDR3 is TGTGCCAGCAGCGCCCGACTAGCCCTCAACACCGGGGAGCTGCTTTTT.

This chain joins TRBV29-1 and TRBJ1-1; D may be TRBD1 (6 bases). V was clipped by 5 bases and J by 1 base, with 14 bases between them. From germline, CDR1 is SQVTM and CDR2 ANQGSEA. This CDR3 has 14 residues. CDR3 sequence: CSVTHPDRNTEAFF. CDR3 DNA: TGCAGCGTTACCCACCCGGACAGGAACACTGAAGCTTTCTTT.

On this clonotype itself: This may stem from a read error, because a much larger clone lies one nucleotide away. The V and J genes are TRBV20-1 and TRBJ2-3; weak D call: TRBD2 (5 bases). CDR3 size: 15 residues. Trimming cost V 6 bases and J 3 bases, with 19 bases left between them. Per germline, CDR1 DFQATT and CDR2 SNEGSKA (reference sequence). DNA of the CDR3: TGCAGTGCCCCCCCGGAGAGGGCTGGGACAGATACGCAGTATTTT. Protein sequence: CSAPPERAGTDTQYF.

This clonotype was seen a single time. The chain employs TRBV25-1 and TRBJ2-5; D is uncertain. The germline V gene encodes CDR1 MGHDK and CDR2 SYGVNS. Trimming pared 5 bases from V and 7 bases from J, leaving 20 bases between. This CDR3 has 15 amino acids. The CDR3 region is CASSFERRVLGTQYF. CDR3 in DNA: TGTGCCAGCAGTTTCGAGAGACGGGTCTTAGGGACCCAGTACTTC.

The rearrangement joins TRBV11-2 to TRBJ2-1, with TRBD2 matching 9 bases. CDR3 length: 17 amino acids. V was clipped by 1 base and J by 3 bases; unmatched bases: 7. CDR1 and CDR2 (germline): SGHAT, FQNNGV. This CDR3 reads CASSLGSGSLIYNEQFF. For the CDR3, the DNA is TGTGCCAGCAGCTTAGGTAGCGGGAGTTTGATCTACAATGAGCAGTTCTTC.

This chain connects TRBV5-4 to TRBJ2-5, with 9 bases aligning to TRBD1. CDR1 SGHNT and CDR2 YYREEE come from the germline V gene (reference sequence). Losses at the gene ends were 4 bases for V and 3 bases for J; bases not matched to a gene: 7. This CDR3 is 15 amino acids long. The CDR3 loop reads CASSARDRVKETQYF. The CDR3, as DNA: TGTGCCAGCAGCGCCCGGGACAGGGTGAAAGAGACCCAGTACTTC.

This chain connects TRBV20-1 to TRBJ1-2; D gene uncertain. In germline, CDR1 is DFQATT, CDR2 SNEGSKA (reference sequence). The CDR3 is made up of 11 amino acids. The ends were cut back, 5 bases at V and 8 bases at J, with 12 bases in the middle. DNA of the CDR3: TGCAGTGCTCGGGGAGGAGGGGGCTACACCTTC. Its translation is CSARGGGGYTF.

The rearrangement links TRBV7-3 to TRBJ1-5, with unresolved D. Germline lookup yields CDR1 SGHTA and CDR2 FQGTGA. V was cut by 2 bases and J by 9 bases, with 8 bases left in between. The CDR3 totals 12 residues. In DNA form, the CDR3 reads TGTGCCAGCAGCTTAGCGGACGGGCCCCAGCATTTT. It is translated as CASSLADGPQHF.

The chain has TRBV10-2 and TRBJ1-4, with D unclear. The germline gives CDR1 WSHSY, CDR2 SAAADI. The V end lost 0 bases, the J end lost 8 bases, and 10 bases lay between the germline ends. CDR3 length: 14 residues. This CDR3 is CASSESREMEKLFF. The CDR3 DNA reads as TGCGCCAGCAGTGAGTCCCGGGAAATGGAAAAACTGTTTTTT.

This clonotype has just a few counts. The CDR3 region has the DNA TGTGCCAGCAGCTTCGGCAGGGTGAACACCGGGGAGCTGTTTTTT. Residues: CASSFGRVNTGELFF. The chain has TRBV7-8 and TRBJ2-2, with D maybe TRBD1 (5 bases). The CDR3 is 15 residues long. V dropped 3 bases and J dropped 1 base, with 9 bases sitting between them. CDR1 SGHVS and CDR2 FQNEAQ come from the germline V gene.

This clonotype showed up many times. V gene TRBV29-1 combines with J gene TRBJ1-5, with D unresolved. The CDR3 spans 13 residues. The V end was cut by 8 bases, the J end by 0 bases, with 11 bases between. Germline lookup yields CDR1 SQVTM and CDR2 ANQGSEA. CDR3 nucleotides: TGCAGCCAACACCCGATTAGCAATCAGCCCCAGCATTTT. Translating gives CSQHPISNQPQHF.

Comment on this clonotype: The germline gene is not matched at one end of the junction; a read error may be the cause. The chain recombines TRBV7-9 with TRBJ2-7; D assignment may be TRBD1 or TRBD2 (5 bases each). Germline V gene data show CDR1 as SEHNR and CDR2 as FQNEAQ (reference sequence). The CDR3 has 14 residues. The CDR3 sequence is CASSQDWDDYEQYF. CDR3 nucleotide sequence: TGCGCCAGCAGCCAAGACTGGGACGACTACGAGCAGTACTTC.

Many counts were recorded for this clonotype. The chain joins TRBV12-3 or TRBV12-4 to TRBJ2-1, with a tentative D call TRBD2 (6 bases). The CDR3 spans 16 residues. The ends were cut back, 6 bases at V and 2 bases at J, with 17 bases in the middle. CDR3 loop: CASSQMGLRTYNEQFF. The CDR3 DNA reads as TGTGCCAGCAGCCAAATGGGACTGCGAACCTACAATGAGCAGTTCTTC.

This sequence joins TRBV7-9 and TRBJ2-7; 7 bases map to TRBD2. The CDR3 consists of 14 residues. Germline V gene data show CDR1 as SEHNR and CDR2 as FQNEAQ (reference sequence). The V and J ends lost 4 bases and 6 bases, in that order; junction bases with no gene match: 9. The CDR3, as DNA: TGTGCCAGCAGCTCGGGCGGGAGCAAGGCCGAGCAGTACTTC. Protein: CASSSGGSKAEQYF.

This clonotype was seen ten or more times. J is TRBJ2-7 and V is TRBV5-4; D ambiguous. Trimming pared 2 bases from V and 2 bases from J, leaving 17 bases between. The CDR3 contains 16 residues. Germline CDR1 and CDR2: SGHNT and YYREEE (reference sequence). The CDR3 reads CASSFKENFGTYEQYF. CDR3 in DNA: TGTGCCAGCAGCTTTAAGGAAAATTTTGGGACCTACGAGCAGTACTTC.

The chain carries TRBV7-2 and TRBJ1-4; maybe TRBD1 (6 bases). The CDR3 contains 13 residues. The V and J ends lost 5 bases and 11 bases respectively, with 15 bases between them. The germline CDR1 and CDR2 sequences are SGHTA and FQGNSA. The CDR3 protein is CASSPQGGEKLFF. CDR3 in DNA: TGTGCCAGCAGCCCACAGGGAGGCGAGAAACTGTTTTTT.

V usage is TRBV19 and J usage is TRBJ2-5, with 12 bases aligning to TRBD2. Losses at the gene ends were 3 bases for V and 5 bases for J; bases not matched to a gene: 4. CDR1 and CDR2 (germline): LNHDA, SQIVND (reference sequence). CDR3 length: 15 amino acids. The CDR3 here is CASSITSGRPETQYF. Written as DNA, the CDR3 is TGTGCCAGTAGTATTACTAGCGGGAGGCCGGAGACCCAGTACTTC.

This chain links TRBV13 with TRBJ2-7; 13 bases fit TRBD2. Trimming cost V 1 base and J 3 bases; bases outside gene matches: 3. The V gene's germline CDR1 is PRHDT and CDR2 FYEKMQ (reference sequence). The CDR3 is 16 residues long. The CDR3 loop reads CASSLATSGGGYEQYF. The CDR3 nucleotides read TGTGCCAGCAGCTTAGCCACTAGCGGGGGGGGCTACGAGCAGTACTTC.

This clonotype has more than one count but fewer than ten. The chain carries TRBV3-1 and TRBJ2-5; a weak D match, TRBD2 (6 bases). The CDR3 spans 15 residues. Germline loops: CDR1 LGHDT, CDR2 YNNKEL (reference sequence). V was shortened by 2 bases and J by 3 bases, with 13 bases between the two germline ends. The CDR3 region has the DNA TGTGCCAGCAGCCAATTGGGCGGGGTAGAAGAGACCCAGTACTTC. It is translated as CASSQLGGVEETQYF.

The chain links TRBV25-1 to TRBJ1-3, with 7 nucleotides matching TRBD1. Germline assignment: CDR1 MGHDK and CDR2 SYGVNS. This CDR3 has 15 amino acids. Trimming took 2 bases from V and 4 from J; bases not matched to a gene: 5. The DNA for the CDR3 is TGTGCCAGCAGTGAAATAGGGACAGCAGGAAACACCATATATTTT. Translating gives CASSEIGTAGNTIYF.

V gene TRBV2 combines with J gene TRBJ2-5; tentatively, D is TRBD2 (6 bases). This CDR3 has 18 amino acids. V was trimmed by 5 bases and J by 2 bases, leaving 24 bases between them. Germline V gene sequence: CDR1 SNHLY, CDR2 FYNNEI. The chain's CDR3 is CASSRAPSGVLGQETQYF. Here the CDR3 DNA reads TGTGCCAGCAGTAGGGCCCCCTCGGGAGTACTTGGTCAAGAGACCCAGTACTTC.

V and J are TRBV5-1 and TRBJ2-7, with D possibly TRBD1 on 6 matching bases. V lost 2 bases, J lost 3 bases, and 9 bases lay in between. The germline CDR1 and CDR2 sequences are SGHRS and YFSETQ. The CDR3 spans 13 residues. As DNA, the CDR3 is TGCGCCAGCAGCTTAATGACAGGCTACGAGCAGTACTTC. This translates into CASSLMTGYEQYF.

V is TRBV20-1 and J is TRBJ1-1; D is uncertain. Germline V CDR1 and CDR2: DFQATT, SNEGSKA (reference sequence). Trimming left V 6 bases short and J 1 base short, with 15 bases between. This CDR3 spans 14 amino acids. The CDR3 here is CSALRRAPNTEAFF. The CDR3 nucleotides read TGCAGTGCCCTACGGAGGGCCCCGAACACTGAAGCTTTCTTT.

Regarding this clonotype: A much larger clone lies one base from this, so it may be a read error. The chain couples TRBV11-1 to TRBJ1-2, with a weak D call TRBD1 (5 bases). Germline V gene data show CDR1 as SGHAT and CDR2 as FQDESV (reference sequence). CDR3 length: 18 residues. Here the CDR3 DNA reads TGTGCCAGCATCTTAGAAGGCAGGGACCAATTGTTTAACTATGGCTACACCTTC. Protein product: CASILEGRDQLFNYGYTF.